One and the same sample provided the 13 T cell receptor beta chains below, sequenced in a study of technical replicates of blood from a few donors. The assay was immunoSEQ multiplex PCR, and TCRdb's table has in-frame clones only and misses some. The sample holds about 7,200 clones, about 96% seen once. The source material was PBMCs. These receptors originate from a human donor in good health.

V gene TRBV29-1 combines with J gene TRBJ2-1, with 7 bases aligning to TRBD2. The germline CDR1 and CDR2 sequences are SQVTM and ANQGSEA. The CDR3 contains 12 residues. V gave up 3 bases and J gave up 8 bases; unmatched junction bases: 4. The CDR3 bases are TGCAGCGTTGAGAGGGAGGGCGATGAGCAGTTCTTC. Its translation: CSVEREGDEQFF.

This rearrangement joins TRBV7-8 to TRBJ1-5; tentatively, D is TRBD1 (5 bases). Germline CDR1 SGHVS, CDR2 FQNEAQ. This CDR3 has 15 amino acids. V gave up 1 base and J gave up 3 bases, with 10 bases separating them. CDR3 protein: CASSLGARDNQPQHF. The CDR3 nucleotides are TGTGCCAGCAGCTTAGGGGCCAGGGACAATCAGCCCCAGCATTTT.

The CDR3, as DNA: TGCGCCAGCATCACCGGTCCGGGAGGGACTAGCTCCTACGAGCAGTACTTC. It codes for CASITGPGGTSSYEQYF. The gene calls are TRBV5-1 and TRBJ2-7; the match to TRBD2 covers 8 bases. V was clipped by 6 bases and J by 0 bases; unmatched bases: 14. The CDR3 sequence is 17 residues long. Looked up from germline, CDR1 is SGHRS and CDR2 is YFSETQ.

V is TRBV7-2 and J is TRBJ1-1; D possibly corresponds to TRBD1 (5 bases). V gave up 3 bases and J gave up 7 bases, with 12 bases separating them. From germline, CDR1 is SGHTA and CDR2 FQGNSA. CDR3 size: 13 residues. The CDR3, as DNA: TGTGCCAGCAGCTTGGGAGGGGACGGTGAAGCTTTCTTT. Protein sequence: CASSLGGDGEAFF.

The chain couples TRBV6-1 to TRBJ1-2; maybe TRBD1 (5 bases). The length of the CDR3 is 15 residues. Germline-derived CDR1 and CDR2 are MNHNS and SASEGT. V lost 7 bases and J 0 bases, leaving 15 bases between the germline ends. The CDR3: CASTQQGVANYGYTF. CDR3 DNA: TGTGCCAGCACCCAACAAGGGGTAGCTAACTATGGCTACACCTTC.

This chain joins TRBV6-5 and TRBJ2-7; 10 bases match TRBD1. V trimming: 4 bases; J trimming: 4 bases; junction bases outside the gene matches: 4. Germline V lookup: CDR1 MNHEY, CDR2 SVGAGI. This CDR3 has 14 amino acids. CDR3 coding DNA: TGTGCCAGCAGTTCCCGACAGGGGGCTTACGAGCAGTACTTC. This codes for CASSSRQGAYEQYF.

The chain carries TRBV19 and TRBJ1-5; D gene ambiguous. The germline V gene has CDR1 LNHDA and CDR2 SQIVND (reference sequence). Between the trimmed V and J ends, which lost 3 bases and 4 bases, there was a span of 13 bases. This CDR3 is 15 amino acids long. The CDR3 sequence is CASSIVQAKNQPQHF. The CDR3 DNA follows: TGTGCCAGTAGTATCGTCCAGGCTAAGAATCAGCCCCAGCATTTT.

The chain recombines TRBV29-1 with TRBJ2-2; 10 positions match TRBD2. V shed 5 bases and J 4 bases; nucleotides not matched to a gene: 7. CDR1 is SQVTM and CDR2 is ANQGSEA in the germline V gene. The CDR3 sequence is 15 residues long. CDR3 protein: CSVSLAGPVTGELFF. In DNA, the CDR3 is TGCAGCGTTTCACTAGCGGGACCTGTCACCGGGGAGCTGTTTTTT.

The V and J genes are TRBV6-1 and TRBJ1-2; 10 nucleotides align to TRBD1. V gave up 3 bases and J gave up 4 bases; unmatched junction bases: 8. This CDR3 is 16 amino acids long. Germline V gives CDR1 MNHNS, CDR2 SASEGT. The CDR3 sequence is CASSDYGQGVTYGYTF. In nucleotides, the CDR3 is TGTGCCAGCAGTGACTATGGACAGGGGGTCACCTATGGCTACACCTTC.

The chain employs TRBV10-1 and TRBJ1-4, with TRBD1 matching 7 bases. With V trimmed by 7 bases and J by 1 base, 9 bases remained unmatched. The CDR3 is 16 amino acids. CDR1 and CDR2 (germline): WNHNN, SYGVQD (reference sequence). This chain's CDR3 is CASTLEGDRTNEKLFF. The CDR3 DNA reads TGCGCCAGCACCCTAGAAGGGGACAGAACTAATGAAAAACTGTTTTTT.

The rearrangement links TRBV5-1 to TRBJ2-7; 7 bases are a match to TRBD1. The CDR3 length is 15 residues. Trimming took 3 bases from V and 3 from J; bases not matched to a gene: 9. The germline V gene encodes CDR1 SGHRS and CDR2 YFSETQ. The CDR3 spells CASSSTTGIFYEQYF. CDR3 DNA sequence: TGCGCCAGCAGCTCCACGACAGGGATTTTCTACGAGCAGTACTTC. Full variable domain (remainder filled in from reference TRBV5-1 and TRBJ2-7): KAGVTQTPRYLIKTRGQQVTLSCSPISGHRSVSWYQQTPGQGLQFLFEYFSETQRNKGNFPGRFSGRQFSNSRSEMNVSTLELGDSALYLCASSSTTGIFYEQYFGPGTRLTVT.

This clone was seen a single time. The V call is TRBV6-5, the J call TRBJ2-1; the D gene is possibly TRBD1 (6 bases). Germline V gives CDR1 MNHEY, CDR2 SVGAGI. V lost 0 bases to trimming and J lost 9 bases, with 9 bases between them. This CDR3 has 13 amino acids. The CDR3 region is CASSYSRGTEQFF. The CDR3 DNA reads TGTGCCAGCAGTTACTCAAGGGGGACTGAGCAGTTCTTC.

V gene TRBV6-5 combines with J gene TRBJ1-1; 9 bases map to TRBD1. The junction had 4 bases not matched to a gene; V was cut back by 6 bases and J by 5 bases. The CDR3 is 13 residues long. CDR1 and CDR2 (germline): MNHEY, SVGAGI. The CDR3 region has the DNA TGTGCCAGCAGACAGGGGGCTAGAACTGAAGCTTTCTTT. Translation gives CASRQGARTEAFF.